Below are 17 T cell receptor beta chains sequenced from a single sample in a study of blood T cell repertoires in COVID-19. Produced via immunoSEQ multiplex PCR; TCRdb's table is partial and in-frame only. This sample has some 66,000 clones, with 86% found just once. Sequenced sample: peripheral blood. The receptors come from a man aged 45 to 65 with active COVID-19.

The chain employs TRBV27 and TRBJ2-3, with D possibly being TRBD2 (6 bases). Trimming pared 2 bases from V and 1 base from J, leaving 7 bases between. The germline V gene encodes CDR1 MNHEY and CDR2 SMNVEV (reference sequence). The CDR3 has 14 residues. The CDR3 protein is CASSLAGRTDTQYF. Here the CDR3 DNA reads TGTGCCAGCAGTTTAGCGGGACGCACAGATACGCAGTATTTT.

The V call is TRBV5-1, the J call TRBJ2-1; 12 bases fit TRBD2. CDR1 is SGHRS and CDR2 is YFSETQ in the germline V gene. This CDR3 has 15 amino acids. V shed 4 bases, J shed 8 bases, and the junction held 7 bases outside the gene matches. CDR3 sequence reads: CASSLTSGGADEQFF. The CDR3 DNA is TGCGCCAGCAGCCTGACTAGCGGGGGAGCGGATGAGCAGTTCTTC. Full variable domain (remainder filled in from reference TRBV5-1 and TRBJ2-1): KAGVTQTPRYLIKTRGQQVTLSCSPISGHRSVSWYQQTPGQGLQFLFEYFSETQRNKGNFPGRFSGRQFSNSRSEMNVSTLELGDSALYLCASSLTSGGADEQFFGPGTRLTVL.

The chain couples TRBV3-1 (or the pseudogene TRBV3-2) to TRBJ2-2, with D possibly TRBD2 on 6 matching bases. Trimming pared 1 base from V and 4 bases from J, leaving 13 bases between. The CDR3 totals 16 residues. CDR1 and CDR2 (germline): LGHDT, YNNKEL (reference sequence). The CDR3 nucleotides read TGTGCCAGCAGCCAAGCAGGGACTGGGTCCACCGGGGAGCTGTTTTTT. It yields the protein CASSQAGTGSTGELFF.

The chain couples TRBV5-6 to TRBJ1-3; TRBD1 matches at 10 bases. The CDR3 is 15 amino acids. Germline V gives CDR1 SGHDT, CDR2 YYEEEE. Losses at the gene ends were 3 bases for V and 2 bases for J; bases not matched to a gene: 2. CDR3 amino acids: CASSWGTGAGNTIYF. As DNA, the CDR3 is TGTGCCAGCAGCTGGGGGACAGGGGCTGGAAACACCATATATTTT.

V gene TRBV24-1 combines with J gene TRBJ2-3; 7 nucleotides line up with TRBD2. V lost 4 bases and J lost 5; bases outside the gene matches: 11. The CDR3 spans 16 residues. Germline V CDR1 and CDR2: KGHDR, SFDVKD. The CDR3 loop reads CATSEGGSGGGDTQYF. The CDR3 coding sequence is TGTGCCACCAGTGAAGGCGGGAGTGGGGGTGGAGATACGCAGTATTTT.

This rearrangement joins TRBV4-1 to TRBJ1-4; 9 bases are a match to TRBD1. In germline, CDR1 is MGHRA, CDR2 YSYEKL. V shed 1 base and J 14 bases; nucleotides not matched to a gene: 8. The CDR3 covers 14 residues. The CDR3 coding sequence is TGCGCCAGCAGCCAAGGTGAGGGACAGGGCATCCTGTTTTTT. Translating it yields CASSQGEGQGILFF.

As regards this clone: Different DNA sequences within this sample yield the same CDR3. The gene calls are TRBV9 and TRBJ2-6; possibly TRBD2 for D (5 bases). The CDR3 spans 15 residues. The V end was cut by 0 bases, the J end by 2 bases, with 6 bases between. Germline CDR1 is SGDLS and CDR2 is YYNGEE. CDR3: CASSVGGTGANVLTF. The CDR3 nucleotides are TGTGCCAGCAGCGTAGGAGGGACTGGGGCCAACGTCCTGACTTTC.

This chain connects TRBV25-1 to TRBJ2-2, with 13 bases that match TRBD2. This CDR3 contains 15 residues. V lost 7 bases and J lost 4; bases outside the gene matches: 3. Per germline, CDR1 MGHDK and CDR2 SYGVNS. CDR3 sequence: CASTRTSGSTGELFF. CDR3 in DNA: TGTGCCAGCACCCGGACTAGCGGGAGCACCGGGGAGCTGTTTTTT.

The V call is TRBV15, the J call TRBJ1-3; D remains unclear. Trimming left V 4 bases short and J 6 bases short, with 13 bases between. The germline V gene encodes CDR1 LNHNV and CDR2 YYDKDF (reference sequence). The CDR3 is 14 residues long. CDR3 DNA sequence: TGTGCCACCAGCAAAATAGCGGGCCCAAACACCATATATTTT. It specifies CATSKIAGPNTIYF.

The chain employs TRBV12-3 or TRBV12-4 and TRBJ2-1; 7 positions agree with TRBD2. The CDR3 is made up of 13 amino acids. Trimming at V came to 6 bases and at J to 2 bases, leaving 1 base not matched to a gene. The CDR3 region is CASRAGTYNEQFF. CDR3 nucleotide sequence: TGTGCCAGCAGAGCGGGGACCTACAATGAGCAGTTCTTC.

The chain couples TRBV3-1 (or the pseudogene TRBV3-2) to TRBJ1-1; D is ambiguous. V lost 4 bases, J lost 2 bases, and 8 bases lay in between. The germline V gene encodes CDR1 LGHDT and CDR2 YNNKEL (reference sequence). The CDR3 has 13 amino acids. Here the CDR3 DNA reads TGTGCCAGCAGCCCAGACTATAACACTGAAGCTTTCTTT. Its protein product is CASSPDYNTEAFF.

This clone was observed a few times. The chain recombines TRBV30 with TRBJ2-7; TRBD1 matches at 8 bases. Germline lookup yields CDR1 GTSNPN and CDR2 SVGIG (reference sequence). There are 13 residues in the CDR3. The V and J ends lost 6 bases and 6 bases, in that order; junction bases with no gene match: 10. CDR3 protein: CACTRLTGVEQYV. The CDR3, as DNA: TGTGCCTGTACCAGATTGACAGGGGTCGAGCAGTACGTC.

CDR3 coding DNA: TGTGCCAGTAGTACTCCACAGGGGAAGACAGATACGCAGTATTTT. It codes for CASSTPQGKTDTQYF. V and J are TRBV19 and TRBJ2-3; 7 bases match TRBD1. There are 15 residues in the CDR3. In germline, CDR1 is LNHDA, CDR2 SQIVND (reference sequence). Germline trimming cut 4 bases from V and 3 bases from J; bases unmatched to any gene: 7.

This clone appeared a single time. V gene TRBV6-5 combines with J gene TRBJ1-1; 7 positions agree with TRBD1. This CDR3 region has 13 residues. Germline V gene data show CDR1 as MNHEY and CDR2 as SVGAGI. The V segment lost 6 bases and the J segment 3 bases; nucleotides outside the gene matches: 4. Here the CDR3 DNA reads TGTGCCAGCAGCCAGGGGGAGTACACTGAAGCTTTCTTT. Amino acids: CASSQGEYTEAFF.

This clone was seen more than once but under ten times. The chain recombines TRBV11-2 with TRBJ2-2; a weak D match, TRBD2 (6 bases). The CDR3 has 18 residues. V gave up 5 bases and J gave up 5 bases, with 24 bases separating them. Germline V CDR1 and CDR2: SGHAT, FQNNGV. CDR3 residues: CASSKRGFTGVNTGELFF. Written as DNA, the CDR3 is TGTGCCAGCAGCAAAAGGGGTTTCACGGGAGTAAATACCGGGGAGCTGTTTTTT.

The J gene is TRBJ2-7, the V gene TRBV2; 9 bases fit TRBD2. CDR3 length: 12 residues. The V segment lost 6 bases and the J segment 6 bases; nucleotides outside the gene matches: 3. In germline, CDR1 is SNHLY, CDR2 FYNNEI. CDR3 nucleotide sequence: TGTGCCAGCAGGGTACTAGCGGGCGAGCAGTACTTC. It is translated as CASRVLAGEQYF.

This chain uses TRBV7-8 with TRBJ2-7; 10 positions agree with TRBD1. This CDR3 region has 16 residues. Trimming removed 1 base from V and 4 bases from J; junction bases left unmatched: 7. Germline CDR1 SGHVS, CDR2 FQNEAQ. CDR3 DNA sequence: TGTGCCAGCAGCTTAGGGGGACAGGGGCCGGATTACGAGCAGTACGTC. Encoded protein: CASSLGGQGPDYEQYV.